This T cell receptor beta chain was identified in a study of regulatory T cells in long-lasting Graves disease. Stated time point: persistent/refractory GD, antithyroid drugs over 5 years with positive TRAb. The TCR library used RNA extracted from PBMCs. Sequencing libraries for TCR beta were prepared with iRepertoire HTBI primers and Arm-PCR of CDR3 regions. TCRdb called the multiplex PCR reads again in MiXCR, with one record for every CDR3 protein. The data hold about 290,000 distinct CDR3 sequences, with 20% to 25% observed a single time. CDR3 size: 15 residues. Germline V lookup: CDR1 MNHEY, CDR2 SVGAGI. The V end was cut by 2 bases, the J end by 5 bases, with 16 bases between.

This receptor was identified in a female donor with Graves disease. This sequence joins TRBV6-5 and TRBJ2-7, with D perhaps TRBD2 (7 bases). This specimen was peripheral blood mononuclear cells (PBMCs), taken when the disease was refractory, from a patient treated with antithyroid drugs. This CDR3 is CASSYGQGLADEQYF. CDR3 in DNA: TGTGCCAGCAGTTACGGGCAGGGGCTAGCGGACGAGCAGTACTTC.